Shown below are 15 T cell receptor beta chains from a single sample sequenced in a study of tumor-infiltrating lymphocytes in primary liver carcinoma. Starting material of about 480 ng total RNA yielded TCR beta cDNA via a constant-region primer. Sequencing libraries for TCR beta derived from three nested multiplex PCR rounds that used slightly modified ARM-PCR. The two initial PCR rounds, roughly 10 cycles each, used TRBV1-TRBV30 forward and C-beta reverse primers. TCRdb re-analysed the multiplex PCR reads in MiXCR, keeping a single row per CDR3 protein. The table lists a few hundred thousand distinct CDR3 sequences, almost 60% of them singletons. The study extracted blood RNA from unsorted whole blood and also extracted germline DNA. The sequencing input was peripheral blood. These receptors came from a woman younger than 45 with primary liver carcinoma and hepatitis B virus infection.

This clonotype has just a few counts. A read error is possible here, since a much larger clone lies one base away. The chain recombines TRBV29-1 with TRBJ2-1, with 7 bases matching TRBD1. Germline assignment: CDR1 SQVTM and CDR2 ANQGSEA. There are 13 residues in the CDR3. Trimming removed 7 bases from V and 10 bases from J; junction bases left unmatched: 13. This CDR3 is CSAEVGGRREQFF. CDR3 DNA: TGCAGCGCCGAGGTAGGGGGCCGCCGAGAGCAGTTCTTC.

The rearrangement joins TRBV28 to TRBJ1-4; the D gene is possibly TRBD1 (6 bases). Germline V CDR1 and CDR2: MDHEN, SYDVKM. The CDR3 contains 20 residues. Trimming left V 5 bases short and J 4 bases short, with 29 bases between. As DNA, the CDR3 is TGTGCCAGCAGTACCCCCCCGGGGACACTAACTACCGACTATAATGAAAAACTGTTTTTT. It encodes CASSTPPGTLTTDYNEKLFF. The full variable domain, with the rest looked up from reference TRBV28 and TRBJ1-4, is DVKVTQSSRYLVKRTGEKVFLECVQDMDHENMFWYRQDPGLGLRLIYFSYDVKMKEKGDIPEGYSVSREKKERFSLILESASTNQTSMYLCASSTPPGTLTTDYNEKLFFGSGTQLSVL.

This clonotype was picked up a small number of times. One base away lies a much larger clone, so this may be a sequencing read error. The chain couples TRBV11-2 to TRBJ2-7, with 7 nucleotides matching TRBD2. CDR3 length: 17 residues. CDR1 is SGHAT, CDR2 FQNNGV, per germline. CDR3 sequence reads: CVSSRAGGLVTIDEQYF. Here the CDR3 DNA reads TGTGTCAGCAGCCGGGCAGGCGGACTAGTTACTATCGACGAGCAGTACTTC.

Details on this clonotype: Germline and junction disagree at one end, which may indicate a read error. The chain couples TRBV11-2 to TRBJ1-6, with TRBD1 as a possible D gene (5 bases). The CDR3 covers 14 residues. CDR1 SGHAT and CDR2 FQNNGV come from the germline V gene. CDR3 in amino acids: CASSSWGSKSPLHF. CDR3 DNA: TGTGCCAGCAGCTCGTGGGGGTCGAAATCACCCCTCCACTTC. Drawing the rest from reference TRBV11-2 and TRBJ1-6, the complete variable domain is EAGVAQSPRYKIIEKRQSVAFWCNPISGHATLYWYQQILGQGPKLLIQFQNNGVVDDSQLPKDRFSAERLKGVDSTLKIQPAKLEDSAVYLCASSSWGSKSPLHFGNGTRLTVT.

A word on this clonotype: Compared with germline, one end of the junction differs, possibly owing to a read error. This chain uses TRBV11-2 with TRBJ2-1, with D uncertain. The length of the CDR3 is 15 residues. The germline V gene encodes CDR1 SGHAT and CDR2 FQNNGV. CDR3 in DNA: TGTGCCAGCAGCTTGGCTAGAGCTGGGAACAATGTGCAGTTCTTC. Residues: CASSLARAGNNVQFF.

This clonotype was seen a single time. Without the conserved terminal phenylalanine or tryptophan, this CDR3 likely stems from a read error. The chain recombines TRBV5-1 with TRBJ1-1; D is uncertain. Germline-derived CDR1 and CDR2 are SGHRS and YFSETQ. CDR3 length: 12 amino acids. With 0 bases removed from V and 7 bases from J, the gap between germline ends came to 7 bases. This chain's CDR3 is CASSLVGVEAFV. The CDR3 DNA reads as TGCGCCAGCAGCTTGGTCGGGGTTGAAGCTTTCGTT.

The chain is built from TRBV10-3 and TRBJ2-3; 10 bases are shared with TRBD2. CDR1 and CDR2 (germline): ENHRY, SYGVKD. J was trimmed by 2 bases and V by 3 bases; bases with no gene match: 5. The CDR3 loop spans 16 amino acids. CDR3 loop: CAISDGLADDTDTQYF. The CDR3 DNA reads TGTGCCATCAGTGATGGACTAGCGGATGACACAGATACGCAGTATTTT.

The J gene is TRBJ2-1, the V gene TRBV13; the match to TRBD1 covers 7 bases. The ends lost 3 bases at V and 4 bases at J; junction bases unmatched: 6. Germline loops: CDR1 PRHDT, CDR2 FYEKMQ (reference sequence). This CDR3 spans 15 amino acids. CDR3 loop: CASSLRQGYYNEQFF. The CDR3 DNA reads TGTGCCAGCAGCTTGCGACAGGGATATTACAATGAGCAGTTCTTC.

This clonotype turned up a few times. This chain links TRBV28 with TRBJ2-7; D uncertain. Germline V gene lookup returns CDR1 MDHEN and CDR2 SYDVKM. The germline V and J ends were trimmed by 1 base and 1 base, with 8 bases remaining between them. This CDR3 contains 14 residues. CDR3 in amino acids: CASSLSGRSYEQYF. CDR3 in DNA: TGTGCCAGCAGTTTATCTGGAAGGTCCTACGAGCAGTACTTC.

This clonotype was found many times. The CDR3 sequence: CASSRPGQGSYEQYF. CDR3 nucleotides: TGTGCCAGCAGCAGACCGGGACAGGGTTCCTACGAGCAGTACTTC. The rearrangement uses TRBV11-2 and TRBJ2-7; 9 nucleotides line up with TRBD1. Losses at the gene ends were 5 bases for V and 1 base for J; bases not matched to a gene: 6. Germline lookup yields CDR1 SGHAT and CDR2 FQNNGV. This CDR3 is 15 amino acids long.

In regard to this clonotype: A read error may be the cause here, since a much bigger clone is one base away. The rearrangement links TRBV6-5 to TRBJ1-5; D not certain. Germline assignment: CDR1 MNHEY and CDR2 SVGAGI. The CDR3 sequence is 13 residues long. Trimming shortened V by 6 bases and J by 6 bases, and 12 bases separated the two germline ends. The CDR3 bases are TGTGCCAGCAGCCCATCTCATATTCAGCCCCAGCATTTT. Protein product: CASSPSHIQPQHF.

As for this clonotype: One end of the junction varies from germline; a read error may be responsible. The chain recombines TRBV5-6 with TRBJ2-1; 8 nucleotides align to TRBD2. The CDR3 extends over 16 amino acids. From germline, CDR1 is SGHDT and CDR2 YYEEEE. Here the CDR3 reads CVSSPRVAGSYNEQFF. In DNA, the CDR3 is TGTGTCAGCAGCCCCCGAGTAGCGGGATCTTACAATGAGCAGTTCTTC.

A word on this clonotype: A much more abundant neighbour one base away suggests this may be a read error. This chain links TRBV12-3 or TRBV12-4 with TRBJ2-5, with D maybe TRBD2 (7 bases). The CDR3 extends over 16 amino acids. CDR3 region: CAGSPFRGGNQETQYF. The CDR3 DNA sequence: TGTGCCGGCAGTCCCTTCAGGGGAGGGAACCAAGAGACCCAGTACTTC.

Remarks on this clonotype: Just one base apart from a much larger clone, this may be a read error. The J gene is TRBJ2-2, the V gene TRBV11-2; D is unresolved. The germline V gene encodes CDR1 SGHAT and CDR2 FQNNGV. This CDR3 spans 14 amino acids. CDR3 DNA: TGTGCCGGCAGCTTAGTATACGTGTCCAGGGAGCTGTTTTTT. Encoded protein: CAGSLVYVSRELFF.

This clonotype was counted only a few times. V gene TRBV6-1 combines with J gene TRBJ1-2; TRBD1 matches at 8 bases. The CDR3 totals 16 residues. V trimming: 7 bases; J trimming: 3 bases; junction bases outside the gene matches: 13. Germline V CDR1 and CDR2: MNHNS, SASEGT. CDR3 region: CASMKDRVMRDYGYTF. The DNA of the CDR3 is TGTGCCAGCATGAAGGACAGGGTCATGCGGGACTATGGCTACACCTTC.